Here is one T cell receptor beta chain with its context. Antigen unknown. This record belongs to a study of T-cell memory formation after mild COVID-19. Study outcomes and limitations: For contracting clones, CD4+ ones sat mainly in CM and EM, CD8+ in EMRA. The authors left the SARS-CoV-2 specificity of second-wave clones peaking on day 37 unconfirmed. Clones that contracted from day 15 to 85 had balanced CD4/CD8; later expanders were CD4+ biased.

Constant-segment primers served in 5'RACE that generated TCR alpha and TCR beta cDNA libraries bearing sample barcodes and UMIs. TCRdb fed the 5' RACE reads into MiXCR, producing one record per CDR3 protein. The sample has roughly 110,000 distinct CDR3 sequences; 22% are singletons. This sequence was found in a young man who had mild COVID-19 (a few samples of this study predate the infection). Cell type and time point are not known. The sequencing sample was made of PBMCs or a T cell subset sorted from them (not recorded which).

The CDR3 loop is CASSLGAGGNNEQFF. In nucleotides, the CDR3 is TGCGCCAGCAGCTTGGGAGCGGGGGGCAACAATGAGCAGTTCTTC. The V and J genes are TRBV5-1 and TRBJ2-1; 9 bases line up with TRBD2. Germline V gene lookup returns CDR1 SGHRS and CDR2 YFSETQ. The CDR3 runs to 15 residues. V gave up 0 bases and J gave up 5 bases; unmatched junction bases: 3.